The 28 T cell receptor beta chains below all came from one sample that was sequenced in a study of blood T cell repertoires in COVID-19. TCRdb keeps only in-frame clones here, not all; method: immunoSEQ multiplex PCR. The top ten hold roughly 45% of the sample, which has approximately 88,000 clones, over 65% seen once. The sample was peripheral blood. The receptors shown here come from a human donor in a cohort sampled during active COVID-19.

In this sample, this clone turned up once. The V and J genes are TRBV5-1 and TRBJ2-3, with 14 bases identical to TRBD2. The length of the CDR3 is 17 residues. CDR1 is SGHRS, CDR2 YFSETQ, per germline. V trimming: 5 bases; J trimming: 0 bases; junction bases outside the gene matches: 5. This CDR3 is CASSQGLAGVSTDTQYF. The CDR3 nucleotides are TGCGCCAGCAGTCAGGGACTAGCGGGAGTTAGCACAGATACGCAGTATTTT.

The V and J genes are TRBV5-1 and TRBJ1-4; D gene uncertain. The germline gives CDR1 SGHRS, CDR2 YFSETQ. The length of the CDR3 is 14 residues. Trimming took 0 bases from V and 1 from J, leaving 4 bases between them. The CDR3 loop reads CASSLGVTNEKLFF. In DNA, the CDR3 is TGCGCCAGCAGCTTGGGAGTAACTAATGAAAAACTGTTTTTT. Full variable domain (remainder filled in from reference TRBV5-1 and TRBJ1-4): KAGVTQTPRYLIKTRGQQVTLSCSPISGHRSVSWYQQTPGQGLQFLFEYFSETQRNKGNFPGRFSGRQFSNSRSEMNVSTLELGDSALYLCASSLGVTNEKLFFGSGTQLSVL.

This clone has just a few counts. The rearrangement joins TRBV28 to TRBJ1-2, with TRBD1 as a possible D gene (5 bases). The CDR3 runs to 13 residues. The germline CDR1 and CDR2 sequences are MDHEN and SYDVKM. The V end lost 7 bases, the J end lost 7 bases, and 16 bases lay between the germline ends. The CDR3 here is CASTSRARSGYTF. DNA of the CDR3: TGTGCCAGCACCTCCAGGGCTCGATCTGGCTACACCTTC.

The chain combines TRBV28 with TRBJ2-5; 8 bases are a match to TRBD2. Germline V gene data show CDR1 as MDHEN and CDR2 as SYDVKM. Losses at the gene ends were 2 bases for V and 4 bases for J; bases not matched to a gene: 9. This CDR3 spans 16 amino acids. The CDR3 region is CASSLIGGRRRETQYF. In DNA form, the CDR3 reads TGTGCCAGCAGTTTAATCGGCGGGAGGAGGCGAGAGACCCAGTACTTC. Together with reference TRBV28 and TRBJ2-5, the CDR3 gives the full variable domain: DVKVTQSSRYLVKRTGEKVFLECVQDMDHENMFWYRQDPGLGLRLIYFSYDVKMKEKGDIPEGYSVSREKKERFSLILESASTNQTSMYLCASSLIGGRRRETQYFGPGTRLLVL.

In its sample, this clone was seen a few times. The chain joins TRBV7-3 to TRBJ2-3; 8 bases map to TRBD2. This CDR3 has 15 residues. Germline CDR1 SGHTA, CDR2 FQGTGA. Trimming took 3 bases from V and 6 from J; bases not matched to a gene: 8. In nucleotides, the CDR3 is TGTGCCAGCAGCTTGACCGGACTAGCCCCCGATACGCAGTATTTT. Its protein is CASSLTGLAPDTQYF. Full variable domain (rest looked up from reference TRBV7-3 and TRBJ2-3): GAGVSQTPSNKVTEKGKYVELRCDPISGHTALYWYRQSLGQGPEFLIYFQGTGAADDSGLPNDRFFAVRPEGSVSTLKIQRTERGDSAVYLCASSLTGLAPDTQYFGPGTRLTVL.

This rearrangement joins TRBV7-2 to TRBJ1-2; 8 nucleotides match TRBD1. Germline V gene sequence: CDR1 SGHTA, CDR2 FQGNSA. The J segment lost 7 bases and the V segment lost 3 bases, leaving 4 bases of the junction unmatched. This CDR3 has 13 amino acids. CDR3 nucleotides: TGTGCCAGCAGCTTGATTGACAGGGGTGGCTACACCTTC. This translates into CASSLIDRGGYTF.

J is TRBJ2-7 and V is TRBV7-3; D may be TRBD2 (5 bases). CDR1 is SGHTA and CDR2 is FQGTGA in the germline V gene. The CDR3 extends over 15 amino acids. V lost 1 base and J lost 1, with 11 bases in between. CDR3 bases: TGTGCCAGCAGCTTAATTGGCCCGGGATCCTACGAGCAGTACTTC. Protein product: CASSLIGPGSYEQYF.

This clone was counted a few times. V is TRBV6-5 and J is TRBJ1-2; the D is unclear. CDR3 length: 14 residues. Germline CDR1 MNHEY, CDR2 SVGAGI. V was trimmed by 5 bases and J by 8 bases, leaving 18 bases between them. In nucleotides, the CDR3 is TGTGCCAGCAGTACACAAGAGGCATCGAGGGGCTACACCTTC. Translating gives CASSTQEASRGYTF.

This chain connects TRBV7-2 to TRBJ2-6, with 8 bases matching TRBD2. The CDR3 runs 17 residues. J gave up 3 bases and V 7 bases, and 11 bases lay outside the gene matches. Looked up from germline, CDR1 is SGHTA and CDR2 is FQGNSA. The CDR3, as DNA: TGTGCCAGCAAGTACTTAGCGGGGTCTGTTGGGGCCAACGTCCTGACTTTC. Residues: CASKYLAGSVGANVLTF.

This rearrangement joins TRBV9 to TRBJ1-3, with TRBD1 matching over 8 bases. CDR1 and CDR2 from the germline V gene are SGDLS and YYNGEE. The CDR3 totals 16 residues. Trimming at V came to 4 bases and at J to 0 bases, leaving 6 bases not matched to a gene. The CDR3 sequence is CASSSGTGFSGNTIYF. CDR3 coding DNA: TGTGCCAGCAGCTCCGGGACAGGCTTCTCTGGAAACACCATATATTTT.

This chain uses TRBV11-1 with TRBJ1-1; possibly TRBD1 for D (6 bases). Trimming left V 3 bases short and J 4 bases short, with 15 bases between. CDR1 and CDR2 from the germline V gene are SGHAT and FQDESV (reference sequence). The CDR3 contains 15 residues. The CDR3 here is CASSFEQGLVTEAFF. In DNA form, the CDR3 reads TGTGCCAGCAGCTTTGAGCAGGGGTTGGTCACTGAAGCTTTCTTT.

The chain recombines TRBV18 with TRBJ2-1, with 8 nucleotides matching TRBD2. With 3 bases clipped from V and 15 bases from J, the junction kept 13 bases outside the gene matches. Germline CDR1 reads KGHSH; CDR2 reads LQKENI. The CDR3 has 14 residues. As DNA, the CDR3 is TGTGCCAGCTCACCGGGTAGGCGGGAGGCGAGTCCGTTCTTC. Translated: CASSPGRREASPFF.

This chain connects TRBV7-2 to TRBJ2-5; tentatively, D is TRBD2 (5 bases). Germline V CDR1 and CDR2: SGHTA, FQGNSA. V was clipped by 6 bases and J by 5 bases, with 16 bases between them. The CDR3 has 14 residues. The DNA for the CDR3 is TGTGCCAGCAGTCCGGGCCTACCGGGGGAGACCCAGTACTTC. Amino acid sequence: CASSPGLPGETQYF.

V and J are TRBV11-1 and TRBJ2-1, with D possibly being TRBD1 (6 bases). Deletions cut 7 bases from V and 8 bases from J, with 21 bases between. CDR3 length: 15 amino acids. CDR1 and CDR2 from the germline V gene are SGHAT and FQDESV (reference sequence). The CDR3, as DNA: TGTGCCAGCACGGTGGACAGAGGGGGAAATTATGAGCAGTTCTTC. Protein sequence: CASTVDRGGNYEQFF.

This clone appeared a few times. The CDR3 is CASSIVAANTEAFF. CDR3 DNA sequence: TGTGCCAGTAGTATTGTGGCGGCGAACACTGAAGCTTTCTTT. The chain has TRBV19 and TRBJ1-1, with unresolved D. Germline V gene lookup returns CDR1 LNHDA and CDR2 SQIVND (reference sequence). The length of the CDR3 is 14 residues. Deletions cut 3 bases from V and 1 base from J, with 9 bases between.

The J gene is TRBJ2-7, the V gene TRBV7-2; possible D gene TRBD2, 6 bases. In germline, CDR1 is SGHTA, CDR2 FQGNSA. The CDR3 loop spans 14 amino acids. Trimming cost V 0 bases and J 3 bases, with 9 bases left between them. CDR3 sequence: CASSLATGVYEQYF. The DNA of the CDR3 is TGTGCCAGCAGCTTAGCTACGGGGGTCTACGAGCAGTACTTC. Filled out from reference TRBV7-2 and TRBJ2-7, the complete variable domain reads GAGVSQSPSNKVTEKGKDVELRCDPISGHTALYWYRQSLGQGLEFLIYFQGNSAPDKSGLPSDRFSAERTGGSVSTLTIQRTQQEDSAVYLCASSLATGVYEQYFGPGTRLTVT.

The rearrangement uses TRBV29-1 and TRBJ2-3; D gene unclear. This CDR3 region has 13 residues. Trimming took 4 bases from V and 4 from J, leaving 12 bases between them. Germline V gives CDR1 SQVTM, CDR2 ANQGSEA. The CDR3 coding sequence is TGCAGCGTTGTCCCAGGCCCCCCAGATACGCAGTATTTT. It encodes CSVVPGPPDTQYF.

This chain joins TRBV28 and TRBJ2-3, with a tentative D call TRBD1 (5 bases). Trimming removed 1 base from V and 4 bases from J, with 12 bases in between. CDR1 and CDR2 (germline): MDHEN, SYDVKM. The CDR3 covers 15 residues. CDR3 in amino acids: CASSLFRDSPDTQYF. The DNA of the CDR3 is TGTGCCAGCAGTTTATTTAGAGACAGCCCAGATACGCAGTATTTT.

The V call is TRBV7-2, the J call TRBJ2-3; possible D gene TRBD2, 7 bases. V was cut by 3 bases and J by 0 bases, with 13 bases left in between. CDR1 is SGHTA, CDR2 FQGNSA, per germline. This CDR3 has 16 amino acids. CDR3 amino acids: CASSLGGGGSTDTQYF. The CDR3 DNA follows: TGTGCCAGCAGCTTGGGGGGGGGCGGTAGCACAGATACGCAGTATTTT.

This chain's CDR3 is CATSLSGNTIYF. The CDR3 bases are TGTGCCACCAGCTTGAGTGGAAACACCATATATTTT. The chain uses TRBV15 and TRBJ1-3; unclear D gene. From germline, CDR1 is LNHNV and CDR2 YYDKDF (reference sequence). CDR3 length: 12 amino acids. V dropped 5 bases and J dropped 3 bases, with 5 bases sitting between them.

The chain combines TRBV6-5 with TRBJ1-1; D is ambiguous. Per germline, CDR1 MNHEY and CDR2 SVGAGI. The CDR3 extends over 14 amino acids. Trimming cost V 6 bases and J 1 base, with 12 bases left between them. CDR3 sequence (DNA): TGTGCCAGCAGGAGAGGTCAGACGAACACTGAAGCTTTCTTT. This sequence encodes CASRRGQTNTEAFF.

The chain combines TRBV7-8 with TRBJ1-5; TRBD1 aligns across 7 bases. V lost 5 bases, J lost 5 bases, and 9 bases stayed unmatched. This CDR3 contains 15 residues. Looked up from germline, CDR1 is SGHVS and CDR2 is FQNEAQ. The CDR3 protein is CASSREGAVHQPQHF. The CDR3 DNA is TGTGCCAGCAGCCGAGAGGGGGCAGTCCATCAGCCCCAGCATTTT. The full variable domain, in which reference TRBV7-8 and TRBJ1-5 provide the parts outside the CDR3, is GAGVSQSPRYKVAKRGQDVALRCDPISGHVSLFWYQQALGQGPEFLTYFQNEAQLDKSGLPSDRFFAERPEGSVSTLKIQRTQQEDSAVYLCASSREGAVHQPQHFGDGTRLSIL.

The chain is built from TRBV18 and TRBJ2-5; 14 bases agree with TRBD2. Unmatched junction bases numbered 3, after V lost 0 bases and J lost 6 bases. Per germline, CDR1 KGHSH and CDR2 LQKENI. The CDR3 contains 16 residues. CDR3 protein: CASSPPTSGRVKTQYF. The DNA for the CDR3 is TGTGCCAGCTCACCACCGACTAGCGGGAGGGTAAAGACCCAGTACTTC.

The rearrangement joins TRBV5-1 to TRBJ1-2, with 10 bases lining up with TRBD1. Looked up from germline, CDR1 is SGHRS and CDR2 is YFSETQ. The CDR3 length is 15 residues. V lost 0 bases, J lost 8 bases, and 7 bases stayed unmatched. CDR3 bases: TGCGCCAGCAGCTTGGGCTTCGGGACAGGGGTAGGCTACACCTTC. This sequence encodes CASSLGFGTGVGYTF.

The rearrangement uses TRBV7-2 and TRBJ1-2; 9 nucleotides agree with TRBD1. This CDR3 region has 16 residues. Germline V CDR1 and CDR2: SGHTA, FQGNSA. Trimming cost V 0 bases and J 4 bases; bases outside gene matches: 6. The CDR3: CASSLARGQGVYGYTF. In nucleotides, the CDR3 is TGTGCCAGCAGCTTAGCGCGGGGACAGGGAGTCTATGGCTACACCTTC. Variable domain in full (rest from reference TRBV7-2 and TRBJ1-2): GAGVSQSPSNKVTEKGKDVELRCDPISGHTALYWYRQSLGQGLEFLIYFQGNSAPDKSGLPSDRFSAERTGGSVSTLTIQRTQQEDSAVYLCASSLARGQGVYGYTFGSGTRLTVV.

The chain is built from TRBV5-8 and TRBJ2-5, with 7 bases fitting TRBD1. The ends lost 0 bases at V and 5 bases at J; junction bases unmatched: 7. The CDR3 spans 15 residues. The V gene's germline CDR1 is SGHTS and CDR2 YDEGEE. CDR3 loop: CASSLGQGVSETQYF. Here the CDR3 DNA reads TGTGCCAGCAGCTTGGGACAGGGCGTTTCGGAGACCCAGTACTTC.

This sequence joins TRBV5-8 and TRBJ2-1; TRBD2 is a possible D gene (5 bases). The CDR3 has 15 amino acids. CDR1 and CDR2 from the germline V gene are SGHTS and YDEGEE. V shed 0 bases and J shed 4 bases, with 11 bases lying between them. The CDR3 region is CASSLEGVAYNEQFF. The CDR3 nucleotides are TGTGCCAGCAGCTTGGAGGGAGTTGCTTACAATGAGCAGTTCTTC.

This clone appeared a few times. A read error may produce the germline difference seen at one junction end. The genes are TRBV5-5 and TRBJ2-7, with 8 bases fitting TRBD1. Per the germline V gene, CDR1 is SGHKS and CDR2 is YYEKEE (reference sequence). The CDR3 totals 14 residues. The CDR3, as DNA: TGTGCCAGCAGCTTGGTACCAATTCCGGGACAGGACGTCTTC. Translated: CASSLVPIPGQDVF.